Reported below is one TCR beta chain. Its antigen has not been determined. Base-call qualities are not available, and no considerably larger clone is one nucleotide away. The collaborating institutions used their own protocols to collect whole blood in K2EDTA tubes. For TCRbeta analysis, collaborator samples were shipped as frozen whole blood, as isolated PBMCs, or as DNA extracted from either sample type. TCRbeta CDR3 regions were amplified from genomic DNA by means of the immunoSEQ Assay, a bias-controlled multiplex PCR. The authors processed their data as follows. The number of nucleated cells in each sample was estimated from the amplification of reference gene primers within the assay. To quantify the absolute abundance of each unique TCRbeta CDR3 rearrangement, sequence reads were collapsed and filtered. For each sample, productive Simpson clonality was calculated as the square root of Simpson's diversity index over productive rearrangements. This is the immuneACCESS table as TCRdb keeps it, with only in-frame sequences that have V and J called. A part of the clones is gone; compared with another copy, unresolved V genes explain less than half, and the rest is unexplained. The DNA gave D and trimming, while V, J and clone size come from that table. Here the sample has more than 85,000 clones; approximately 85% occur a single time. Roughly 4% of the sample lies in the top ten.

The entry originates in a study of blood T cell repertoires in COVID-19 (TCRdb year 2020). Notes on the research overall: Samples from collaborators originated in the United States, Italy and Spain and spanned both the acute and convalescent phases of COVID-19. The material from the prospective study consisted of cDNA or gDNA derived from T cells, B-cell-depleted T cells, or PBMCs. Deeply sampled blood TCRbeta repertoires from subjects exposed to, actively infected with, or recovered from COVID-19 were included in the dataset. A freely available public database, intended as a resource for researchers studying the immune response to SARS-CoV-2, is where the repertoires were released. Samples came from the ongoing ImmuneRACE study (first 160 participants) plus 1,254 subjects from 6 global collaborators. Nearly every sample came with metadata listing a de-identified subject ID, COVID-19 status, age in years and sex. Where available, HLA class I and class II types were taken from metadata supplied by the sample provider and were not determined by assay-based typing. Broad study findings and their caveats: Clinical and demographic metadata were provided uncurated, with the amount varying by source and participant.

The CDR3 holds 12 amino acids from the cysteine to the phenylalanine. CDR3 DNA is the only sequence kept; it has 36 bases, read in frame from the first base. Trimming at the junction amounts to 3 bases on V and 6 bases on J, and the germline ends lie 8 bases apart. For CDR1 and CDR2, the germline V gene lists ENHRY and SYGVKD. The clonotype originates from a man aged 45-60 years with acute or convalescent COVID-19. Input material: peripheral blood. The V gene is TRBV10-3 and the J gene is TRBJ1-1; D gene: possibly TRBD1, on 6 matching bases. CDR3 sequence: CAISEQGSEAFF. The DNA sequence follows: TGTGCCATCAGTGAACAGGGCTCTGAAGCTTTCTTT.